This T cell receptor (beta chain) is drawn from a study of blood T cell repertoires in COVID-19. The CDR3 extends over 13 amino acids. CDR1 is WSHSY, CDR2 SAAADI, per germline. V was clipped by 2 bases and J by 4 bases; unmatched bases: 0. Authors' data handling: Estimation of nucleated cell counts was performed using reference gene primer amplification. Here immunoSEQ multiplex PCR was the method, and the copy in TCRdb shows in-frame clones only, minus some. V and J calls and clone size are those listed in that table; D and trimming were worked out from the DNA. The data contain approximately 330,000 clones, roughly 86% of them singletons. The study drew participants aged about 18 to 89 years from some 23 US areas. Cohort placement rested on clinical history that participants reported themselves. Symptom resolution, clearance, or two negative PCRs marked donors in Cohort 3 as recovered. This clone was seen just once.

The chain uses TRBV10-2 and TRBJ1-2; 8 bases agree with TRBD1. The source material was PBMCs or T cells enriched from blood (not recorded which). This TCR was recovered from a woman in her 30s who had recovered from COVID-19. For the CDR3, the DNA is TGCGCCAGCAGTGAGGGACAGGGCTATGGCTACACCTTC. It translates to CASSEGQGYGYTF.